The clone carrying this TCR beta chain was seen once. Its antigen is not known. Germline V gene sequence: CDR1 PRHDT, CDR2 FYEKMQ (reference sequence). The CDR3 loop spans 18 amino acids. J gave up 1 base and V 3 bases, and 9 bases lay outside the gene matches. The record originates from a study of cytomegalovirus exposure and HLA in healthy donors. Findings of the study overall: As was reported, the HLA-A and HLA-B alleles of most subjects were accurately predicted from TCR beta sequences. Later on, an analysis tied 15,000 or so TCR beta sequences to HLA alleles at 0.05 false discovery rate. TRBV6-2, TRBV6-3 and some other V segments were excluded as indistinguishable.

A multiplex PCR was run with 60 Vbeta primers and 13 Jbeta primers. In the authors' methods: About 12 million of the approximately 80 million unique TCR beta chains counted in a later analysis were shared. The method was immunoSEQ multiplex PCR; TCRdb's version includes in-frame clones alone and lacks a portion of them. V, J and clone size derive from that table, while D and trimming were established from the DNA sequence. The sample shows fewer than 150,000 clones, approximately 77% of them seen only once. The sequencing input was PBMCs. The sequence derives from a man younger than 45 in good health and CMV-seronegative. The chain is built from TRBV13 and TRBJ2-1; 10 positions agree with TRBD2. The CDR3 bases are TGTGCCAGCAGCTTGGGACCAAGCGGGAGGGGATCCTACAATGAGCAGTTCTTC. The encoded protein is CASSLGPSGRGSYNEQFF.